This entry is about one T cell receptor beta chain. This entry is derived from a study of blood T cell repertoires in COVID-19. This CDR3 comprises 14 residues. Germline-derived CDR1 and CDR2 are LNHDA and SQIVND (reference sequence). V was shortened by 2 bases and J by 8 bases, with 10 bases between the two germline ends. The assay was immunoSEQ multiplex PCR, and TCRdb's table has in-frame clones only and misses some. The sample records roughly 300,000 clones, more than 75% being singletons. Sequencing used PBMCs or T cells enriched from blood (not recorded which). The sequence derives from a woman in her twenties or thirties who had recovered from COVID-19. This chain uses TRBV19 with TRBJ1-6; a possible D gene is TRBD1 (6 bases). As DNA, the CDR3 is TGTGCCAGTAGTATACGCAGGGGTGATTCACCCCTCCACTTT. Amino acids: CASSIRRGDSPLHF.